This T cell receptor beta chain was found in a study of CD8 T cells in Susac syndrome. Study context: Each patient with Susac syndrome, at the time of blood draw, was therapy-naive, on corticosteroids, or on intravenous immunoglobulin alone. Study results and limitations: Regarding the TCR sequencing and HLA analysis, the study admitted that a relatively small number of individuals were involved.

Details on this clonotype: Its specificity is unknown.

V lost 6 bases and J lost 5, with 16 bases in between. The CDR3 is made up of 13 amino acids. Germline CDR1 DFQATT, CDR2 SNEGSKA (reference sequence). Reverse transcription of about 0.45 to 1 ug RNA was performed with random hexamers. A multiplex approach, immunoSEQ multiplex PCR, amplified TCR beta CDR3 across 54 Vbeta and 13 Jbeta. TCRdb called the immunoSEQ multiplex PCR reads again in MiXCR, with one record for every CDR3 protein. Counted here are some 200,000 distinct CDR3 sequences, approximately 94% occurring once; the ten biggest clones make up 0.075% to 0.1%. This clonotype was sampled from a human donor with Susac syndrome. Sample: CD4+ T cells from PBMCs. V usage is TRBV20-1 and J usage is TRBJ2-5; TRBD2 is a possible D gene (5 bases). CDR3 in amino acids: CSAPLAERETQYF. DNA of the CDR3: TGCAGTGCGCCCCTGGCCGAGCGGGAGACCCAGTACTTC.